The rows below give T cell receptor beta chains drawn from one sample of a study of shared clonotypes between healthy human individuals. TCRdb keeps only in-frame clones here, not all; method: immunoSEQ multiplex PCR. This sample yields around 650,000 clones, of which approximately 96% are seen a single time; about 0.12% belongs to the top ten. Sequences were obtained from naive CD8+ T cells sorted from blood. Every receptor here comes from a woman aged 25 to 39 in good health. Both conserved end residues are part of each CDR3. D genes are given only for firm matches.

j_gene	d_gene	v_gene	len	CDR3aa
TRBJ2-1	-	TRBV2	13	CASLRVPYNEQFF
TRBJ1-1	-	TRBV27	13	CASSSTENTEAFF
TRBJ2-1	-	TRBV21-1	15	CASSKEREPGDEQFF
TRBJ2-2	-	TRBV7-7	15	CASSPVLTNTGELFF
TRBJ1-5	-	TRBV2	13	CASRVQSNQPQHF
TRBJ1-1	-	TRBV9	12	CASSVGDTEAFF
TRBJ1-3	-	TRBV15	17	CATSRDLGDLQRNTIYF
TRBJ1-1	-	TRBV9	14	CASSVGGRDTEAFF
TRBJ2-1	-	TRBV27	13	CASFADSTNEQFF
TRBJ2-7	-	TRBV4-1	15	CASSLTSDQTYEQYF
TRBJ1-2	-	TRBV27	16	CASSLVGAPPNYGYTF
TRBJ2-1	-	TRBV9	16	CASSVSRLGGLYEQFF
TRBJ1-1	TRBD1	TRBV10-1	15	CASSDLQGSGTEAFF
TRBJ1-2	-	TRBV27	16	CASSSSQRGGLRGYTF
TRBJ1-1	-	TRBV7-9	14	CASSLAGWNTEAFF
TRBJ2-2	-	TRBV2	14	CASSDSRSTGELFF
-	-	TRBV6-5	14	CASSYEAAANEQYF
TRBJ2-7	-	TRBV27	16	CASSPSLDSSSYEQYF
TRBJ1-2	TRBD1	TRBV2	13	CASSDWDSYGYTF
TRBJ2-1	TRBD1	TRBV6-5	16	CASSYATGGLYNEQFF
TRBJ2-7	-	TRBV5-6	14	CASSLDGETYEQYF
TRBJ2-2	-	TRBV5-6	17	CASSLVRGRSIAGELFF
TRBJ2-5	-	TRBV15	13	CATSRVQQETQYF
TRBJ2-3	-	TRBV28	15	CASSLRTEITDTQYF
-	-	TRBV19	15	CASSTDLRSSYEQYF
TRBJ1-2	-	TRBV27	15	CASSPLPGPIYGYTF
TRBJ2-7	TRBD1	TRBV7-9	14	CASSQDRVFYEQYF
TRBJ2-1	TRBD2	TRBV11-3	14	CASSWGLKGYEQFF
TRBJ1-2	-	TRBV27	16	CASSSTDPFPTAGYTF
TRBJ2-7	-	TRBV18	14	CASSQDRYSYEQYF
TRBJ1-1	-	TRBV29-1	12	CSVYRDQIEAFF
TRBJ2-7	TRBD2	TRBV28	19	CASRATGTSGRKSSYEQYF
TRBJ2-5	TRBD1	TRBV4-1	15	CASSQGQGIAETQYF
TRBJ2-1	TRBD2	TRBV7-3	16	CASSLGGRSSYNEQFF
TRBJ2-7	-	TRBV20-1	11	CSGFGDYEQYF
TRBJ2-7	TRBD2	TRBV5-6	17	CASSLATSGIVTYEQYF
TRBJ1-2	-	TRBV29-1	13	CSVWGAQPHSYTF
TRBJ2-7	TRBD2	TRBV11-3	19	CASSLAGLAGRRDSYEQYF
TRBJ2-3	TRBD2	TRBV2	17	CASSEASGSRGTDTQYF
TRBJ2-4	-	TRBV13	13	CASSRESGNIQYF
TRBJ1-1	-	TRBV28	15	CASSIRGTVNTEAFF
TRBJ2-1	TRBD2	TRBV5-4	16	CASSLPGGASYNEQFF
TRBJ2-3	-	TRBV27	13	CASSLYPPDTQYF
TRBJ1-1	-	TRBV19	14	CASMSREGGTEAFF
TRBJ1-3	-	TRBV11-2	17	CASSLEVPRPSGNTIYF
TRBJ1-2	-	TRBV11-2	13	CASSPAHYFRYTF
TRBJ2-7	TRBD2	TRBV27	15	CASRPEAGDVYEQYF
TRBJ2-1	-	TRBV28	15	CASSSLATPYNEQFF
TRBJ2-7	-	TRBV27	16	CASSFSPGSFLYEQYF
TRBJ2-3	TRBD2	TRBV27	17	CASSPVVLAAPTDTQYF
TRBJ2-1	-	TRBV10-3	16	CAIGGLPGVPYNEQFF
TRBJ2-7	-	TRBV27	12	CASSLPTYEQYF
TRBJ2-2	-	TRBV6-5	13	CASTPTSTGELFF
TRBJ1-2	-	TRBV18	14	CASSPVRGNYGYTF
TRBJ1-2	TRBD1	TRBV9	13	CASSAGQGRGYTF
TRBJ2-7	TRBD1	TRBV2	13	CASRGTGPYEQYF
TRBJ1-2	-	TRBV28	12	CASTGTNYGYTF